This T cell receptor (beta chain) was captured in a study of blood T cell repertoires in COVID-19. As for the study in general: Spain, Italy and the United States supplied samples that represented acute and convalescent COVID-19.

Methods used by the authors: Reference gene primers were amplified, and this amplification served to estimate nucleated cell counts. Clones were sequenced by immunoSEQ multiplex PCR, and TCRdb holds only the in-frame ones, with some missing. D and trimming come from the DNA, and the V and J calls and clone size come from that table. The table shows about 240,000 clones, with around 87% occurring only once. V was clipped by 0 bases and J by 4 bases; unmatched bases: 4. The CDR3 is 16 residues long. Germline lookup yields CDR1 MRHNA and CDR2 SNTAGT. J is TRBJ2-3 and V is TRBV6-4, with 10 bases that match TRBD2. Specimen: peripheral blood. This TCR was sampled from a woman between 65 and 79 years old with active or convalescent COVID-19. CDR3 sequence: CASSDSIAGGSDTQYF. The CDR3 region has the DNA TGTGCCAGCAGTGACTCCATAGCGGGGGGATCAGATACGCAGTATTTT.